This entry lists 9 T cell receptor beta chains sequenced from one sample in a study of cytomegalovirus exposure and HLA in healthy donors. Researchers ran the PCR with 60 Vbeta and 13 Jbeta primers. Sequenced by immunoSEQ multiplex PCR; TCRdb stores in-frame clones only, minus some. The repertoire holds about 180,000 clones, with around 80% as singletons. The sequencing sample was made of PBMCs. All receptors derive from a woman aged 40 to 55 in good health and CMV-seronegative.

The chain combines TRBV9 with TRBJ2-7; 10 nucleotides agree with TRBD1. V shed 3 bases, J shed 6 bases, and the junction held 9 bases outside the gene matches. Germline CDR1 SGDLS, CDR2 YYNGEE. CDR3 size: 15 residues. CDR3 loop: CASSEGQGVRCEQYF. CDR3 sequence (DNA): TGTGCCAGCAGCGAAGGACAGGGGGTTCGATGCGAGCAGTACTTC.

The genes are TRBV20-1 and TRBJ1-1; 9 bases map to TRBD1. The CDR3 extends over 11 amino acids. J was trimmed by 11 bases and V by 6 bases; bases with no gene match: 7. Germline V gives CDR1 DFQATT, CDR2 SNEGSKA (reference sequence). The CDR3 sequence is CSAPGTGRAFF. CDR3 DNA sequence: TGCAGTGCCCCCGGGACAGGGCGTGCTTTCTTT.

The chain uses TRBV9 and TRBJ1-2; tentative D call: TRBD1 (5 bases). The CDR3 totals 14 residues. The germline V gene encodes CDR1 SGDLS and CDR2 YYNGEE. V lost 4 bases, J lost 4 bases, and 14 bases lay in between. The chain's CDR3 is CASSTGLQGYGYTF. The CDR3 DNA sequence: TGTGCCAGCAGCACGGGACTCCAAGGCTATGGCTACACCTTC.

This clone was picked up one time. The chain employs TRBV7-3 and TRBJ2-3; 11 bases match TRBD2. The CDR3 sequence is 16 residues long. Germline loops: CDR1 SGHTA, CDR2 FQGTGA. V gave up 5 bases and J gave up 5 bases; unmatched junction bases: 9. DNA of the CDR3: TGTGCCAGCAGCCCCTCACTAGCGGGAGTGGGAGATACGCAGTATTTT. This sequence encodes CASSPSLAGVGDTQYF. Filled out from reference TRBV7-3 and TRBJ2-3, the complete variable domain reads GAGVSQTPSNKVTEKGKYVELRCDPISGHTALYWYRQSLGQGPEFLIYFQGTGAADDSGLPNDRFFAVRPEGSVSTLKIQRTERGDSAVYLCASSPSLAGVGDTQYFGPGTRLTVL.

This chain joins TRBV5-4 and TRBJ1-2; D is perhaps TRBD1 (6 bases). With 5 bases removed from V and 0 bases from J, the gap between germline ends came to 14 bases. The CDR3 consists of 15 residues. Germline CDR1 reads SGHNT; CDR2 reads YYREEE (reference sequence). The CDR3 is CASRLAGAANYGYTF. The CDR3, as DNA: TGTGCCAGCAGACTGGCGGGGGCCGCTAACTATGGCTACACCTTC.

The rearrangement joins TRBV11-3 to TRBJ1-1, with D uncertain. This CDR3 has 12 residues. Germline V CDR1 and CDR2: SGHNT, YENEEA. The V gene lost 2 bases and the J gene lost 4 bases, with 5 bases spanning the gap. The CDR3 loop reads CASSLFSTEAFF. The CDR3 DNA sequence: TGTGCCAGCAGCTTATTCAGCACTGAAGCTTTCTTT.

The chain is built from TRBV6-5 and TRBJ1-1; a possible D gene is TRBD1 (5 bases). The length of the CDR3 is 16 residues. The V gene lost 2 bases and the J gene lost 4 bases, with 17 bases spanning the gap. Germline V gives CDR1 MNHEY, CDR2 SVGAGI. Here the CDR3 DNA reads TGTGCCAGCAGTTACGTTGGGGGTGGGGGGGGCACTGAAGCTTTCTTT. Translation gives CASSYVGGGGGTEAFF.

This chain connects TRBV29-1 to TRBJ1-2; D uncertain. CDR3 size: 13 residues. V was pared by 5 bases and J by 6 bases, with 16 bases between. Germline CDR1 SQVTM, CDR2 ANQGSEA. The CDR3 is CSVTLQAADGYTF. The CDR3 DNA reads TGCAGCGTTACGCTTCAGGCAGCGGATGGCTACACCTTC. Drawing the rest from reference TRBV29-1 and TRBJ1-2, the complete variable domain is SAVISQKPSRDICQRGTSLTIQCQVDSQVTMMFWYRQQPGQSLTLIATANQGSEATYESGFVIDKFPISRPNLTFSTLTVSNMSPEDSSIYLCSVTLQAADGYTFGSGTRLTVV.

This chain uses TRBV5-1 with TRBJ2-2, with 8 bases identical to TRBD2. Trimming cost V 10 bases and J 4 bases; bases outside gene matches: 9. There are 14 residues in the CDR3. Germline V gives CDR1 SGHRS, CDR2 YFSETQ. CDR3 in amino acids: CACNSGGITGELFF. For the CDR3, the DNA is TGCGCCTGCAACAGCGGGGGTATCACCGGGGAGCTGTTTTTT.